A single sample gave rise to the 21 T cell receptor beta chains below, sequenced in a study of regulatory T cells in long-lasting Graves disease. Time point indicated: newly diagnosed GD, antithyroid drugs for less than 3 months. From RNA extracted from PBMCs, the TCR library was made. TCR beta libraries were built with iRepertoire HTBI primers and Arm-PCR of CDR3 regions. TCRdb fed the multiplex PCR reads into MiXCR, producing one record per CDR3 protein. The table shows about 500,000 distinct CDR3 sequences, with around 13% occurring only once. These data were also reused for a study on T cells in Graves' hyperthyroidism and ophthalmopathy.

The material was peripheral blood mononuclear cells (PBMCs), obtained at new diagnosis, from a patient treated with antithyroid drugs. The receptors stem from a woman aged 25 to 45 with Graves disease.

This clonotype was picked up a small number of times. The chain joins TRBV27 to TRBJ1-5; the D gene is possibly TRBD1 (6 bases). Per the germline V gene, CDR1 is MNHEY and CDR2 is SMNVEV (reference sequence). Trimming removed 8 bases at V and 9 bases at J, with 20 bases between. The CDR3 runs to 14 residues. The CDR3 DNA reads TGTGCCAGCGCACCTACAGGGACGGGGCGGCCCCAGCATTTT. Its translation is CASAPTGTGRPQHF.

This clonotype was observed many times. This chain uses TRBV28 with TRBJ2-2; TRBD2 is a possible D gene (6 bases). Trimming removed 4 bases from V and 8 bases from J, with 14 bases in between. The CDR3 length is 14 residues. The germline gives CDR1 MDHEN, CDR2 SYDVKM. CDR3 sequence: CASSWGLRTGELFF. CDR3 in DNA: TGTGCCAGCAGTTGGGGACTTCGCACTGGGGAGCTGTTTTTT.

Ten or more counts support this clonotype. Here the CDR3 DNA reads TGTGCCAGCAGCCTAAAGGGTGGGCGGAAATACAATGAGCAGTTCTTC. Its protein product is CASSLKGGRKYNEQFF. The chain has TRBV7-9 and TRBJ2-1; no reliable D call. Trimming took off 5 bases at V and 4 bases at J, with 18 bases between the two ends. This CDR3 is built from 16 residues. The germline V gene has CDR1 SEHNR and CDR2 FQNEAQ (reference sequence). Based on the CDR3 plus reference TRBV7-9 and TRBJ2-1, the full variable domain is DTGVSQNPRHKITKRGQNVTFRCDPISEHNRLYWYRQTLGQGPEFLTYFQNEAQLEKSRLLSDRFSAERPKGSFSTLEIQRTEQGDSAMYLCASSLKGGRKYNEQFFGPGTRLTVL.

V is TRBV5-6 and J is TRBJ2-1, with D perhaps TRBD2 (6 bases). This CDR3 spans 14 amino acids. V lost 0 bases, J lost 9 bases, and 13 bases lay in between. Per the germline V gene, CDR1 is SGHDT and CDR2 is YYEEEE. CDR3 DNA: TGTGCCAGCAGCTTGGGAGGGACTGGGAGTGAGCAGTTCTTC. Its translation: CASSLGGTGSEQFF.

This clonotype was recorded many times. The rearrangement links TRBV2 to TRBJ2-6; no clear D. The V end was cut by 3 bases, the J end by 0 bases, with 9 bases between. Per germline, CDR1 SNHLY and CDR2 FYNNEI. This CDR3 contains 16 residues. The CDR3 bases are TGTGCCAGCAGTGATTCACGGCTCTCTGGGGCCAACGTCCTGACTTTC. Its translation: CASSDSRLSGANVLTF.

CDR3 DNA sequence: TGCAGCGTTGAAGAAGTCGGCCGGTCATCCAATGAGCAGTTCTTC. Amino acid sequence: CSVEEVGRSSNEQFF. The chain combines TRBV29-1 with TRBJ2-1; D unclear. The V gene lost 0 bases and the J gene lost 6 bases, with 15 bases spanning the gap. Germline CDR1 SQVTM, CDR2 ANQGSEA. The CDR3 has 15 amino acids.

This clonotype was counted a few times. The V and J genes are TRBV28 and TRBJ2-7; TRBD2 aligns across 9 bases. CDR1 and CDR2 from the germline V gene are MDHEN and SYDVKM. The length of the CDR3 is 15 residues. Trimming took 4 bases from V and 3 from J; bases not matched to a gene: 7. DNA of the CDR3: TGTGCCAGCAGTTCTCTTGTGCGGGGGGGCTACGAGCAGTACTTC. It specifies CASSSLVRGGYEQYF.

This clonotype was counted between two and nine times. One junction end disagrees with the germline gene, perhaps due to a read error. This chain joins TRBV6-1 and TRBJ1-2; TRBD1 matches at 11 bases. Germline CDR1 is MNHNS and CDR2 is SASEGT. The CDR3 spans 13 residues. CDR3 in DNA: TGTGCCGGCAGGGACAGGGGGAGGTGGGGCTACACCTTC. Amino acid sequence: CAGRDRGRWGYTF.

The chain uses TRBV24-1 and TRBJ2-3, with a weak D call TRBD2 (6 bases). V lost 3 bases and J 0 bases, leaving 18 bases between the germline ends. The CDR3 length is 18 residues. The germline gives CDR1 KGHDR, CDR2 SFDVKD. The CDR3: CATSDPTTLAGSTDTQYF. The DNA for the CDR3 is TGTGCCACCAGTGATCCAACCACACTAGCTGGCAGCACAGATACGCAGTATTTT.

This clonotype was observed many times. The CDR3 DNA sequence: TGTGCCAGCAGCACTTCCCGACAGGGAGAAAAACTGTTTTTT. Amino acids: CASSTSRQGEKLFF. The rearrangement links TRBV7-2 to TRBJ1-4, with TRBD1 matching 7 bases. The germline V gene encodes CDR1 SGHTA and CDR2 FQGNSA. V trimming: 5 bases; J trimming: 8 bases; junction bases outside the gene matches: 8. The CDR3 runs 14 residues.

This chain joins TRBV30 and TRBJ2-7; TRBD1 matches 7 bases. The V and J ends lost 5 bases and 3 bases, in that order; junction bases with no gene match: 7. This CDR3 comprises 13 residues. Germline V gene lookup returns CDR1 GTSNPN and CDR2 SVGIG (reference sequence). DNA for the CDR3: TGTGCCTGGGAGGTTTCAGGGGGCTACGAGCAGTACTTC. Translated: CAWEVSGGYEQYF.

This clonotype appeared many times. The junction shows a germline mismatch at one end, possibly a read error. The V and J genes are TRBV24-1 and TRBJ1-1, with 10 bases fitting TRBD1. This CDR3 has 15 residues. Germline values: CDR1 KGHDR, CDR2 SFDVKD. CDR3 sequence (DNA): TGTGCCACCAGTGATTCCGGGACAGGGGACACCGAAGCTTTCTTT. It yields the protein CATSDSGTGDTEAFF.

This clonotype was seen only once. The rearrangement uses TRBV24-1 and TRBJ2-1; 7 bases match TRBD2. The V segment lost 1 base and the J segment 15 bases; nucleotides outside the gene matches: 11. The germline CDR1 and CDR2 sequences are KGHDR and SFDVKD. The CDR3 sequence is 14 residues long. DNA for the CDR3: TGTGCCACCAGTGATTTCACGGCGGGAGTTGGGCTGTTCTTC. Translation gives CATSDFTAGVGLFF.

This clonotype was observed many times. The chain combines TRBV12-3 or TRBV12-4 with TRBJ2-2, with D perhaps TRBD1 or TRBD2 (5 bases each). CDR3 length: 14 residues. V lost 6 bases and J 6 bases, leaving 14 bases between the germline ends. The chain's CDR3 is CASRSWGSAGELFF. CDR3 sequence (DNA): TGTGCCAGCAGGTCGTGGGGGAGCGCCGGGGAGCTGTTTTTT.

As concerns this clonotype: A much larger clone lies one base from this, so it may be a read error. No conserved phenylalanine or tryptophan is present at the end of the CDR3, so a read error is the likely explanation. The rearrangement links TRBV6-2 or TRBV6-3 to TRBJ2-1; TRBD2 matches 14 bases. Germline CDR1 is MNHEY and CDR2 is SVGEGT. This CDR3 has 19 amino acids. The junction had 11 bases not matched to a gene; V was cut back by 0 bases and J by 7 bases. CDR3 sequence reads: CASSYSIPLTSGRGNEQFL. Here the CDR3 DNA reads TGTGCCAGCAGTTACTCAATTCCCCTGACTAGCGGGAGGGGGAATGAGCAGTTCCTC.

The chain recombines TRBV7-9 with TRBJ2-7; 11 bases align to TRBD1. Trimming at V came to 5 bases and at J to 4 bases, leaving 10 bases not matched to a gene. This CDR3 region has 16 residues. The V gene's germline CDR1 is SEHNR and CDR2 FQNEAQ (reference sequence). The CDR3 reads CASSPGQGAREYEQYF. The CDR3 DNA follows: TGTGCCAGCAGCCCCGGACAGGGGGCCCGTGAGTACGAGCAGTACTTC.

With regard to this clonotype: This likely comes from a read error, as the CDR3 has no conserved phenylalanine or tryptophan at its end. In nucleotides, the CDR3 is TGTGCCATCAGTGAGACGGCAGGATCAGCTTTCCTT. It codes for CAISETAGSAFL. The V gene is TRBV10-3, the J gene TRBJ1-1; unclear D gene. V lost 2 bases, J lost 10 bases, and 11 bases lay in between. This CDR3 comprises 12 residues. Germline V gene data show CDR1 as ENHRY and CDR2 as SYGVKD.

There are many counts of this clonotype. This chain connects TRBV10-2 to TRBJ2-2; tentatively, D is TRBD1 or TRBD2 (5 bases each). CDR1 and CDR2 (germline): WSHSY, SAAADI. The CDR3 totals 16 residues. Trimming took off 1 base at V and 2 bases at J, with 11 bases between the two ends. CDR3 sequence (DNA): TGCGCCAGCAGTGAGTGGGACCCCGGAAACACCGGGGAGCTGTTTTTT. The encoded protein is CASSEWDPGNTGELFF.

Comment on this clonotype: Since a much larger clone is just one base distant, this may be a read error. The conserved final phenylalanine or tryptophan is absent from the CDR3, which likely points to a read error. This sequence joins TRBV3-1 and TRBJ1-1; D is unclear. V gave up 0 bases and J gave up 4 bases, with 9 bases separating them. Per the germline V gene, CDR1 is LGHDT and CDR2 is YNNKEL (reference sequence). This CDR3 is 14 amino acids long. The CDR3 sequence is CASSQDGFLTEAFL. The CDR3 coding sequence is TGTGCCAGCAGCCAAGACGGATTCCTCACTGAAGCTTTCCTT.

This clonotype was observed at least ten times. For the CDR3, the DNA is TGTGCCAGCAGTTTGGGGGGATCTATGAACACTGAAGCTTTCTTT. The encoded protein is CASSLGGSMNTEAFF. The chain employs TRBV28 and TRBJ1-1, with TRBD1 as a possible D gene (5 bases). Germline V lookup: CDR1 MDHEN, CDR2 SYDVKM. CDR3 length equals 15 residues. Trimming stripped 3 bases from V and 0 bases from J, with 11 bases between.

The table lists this clonotype with many counts. J is TRBJ1-1 and V is TRBV7-8; TRBD1 agrees at 9 bases. Per germline, CDR1 SGHVS and CDR2 FQNEAQ. The J segment lost 6 bases and the V segment lost 3 bases, leaving 8 bases of the junction unmatched. CDR3 length: 15 amino acids. CDR3 DNA sequence: TGTGCCAGCAGCTTCGGGACAGGGCCGGGACCTGAAGCTTTCTTT. This sequence encodes CASSFGTGPGPEAFF. The full variable domain, in which reference TRBV7-8 and TRBJ1-1 provide the parts outside the CDR3, is GAGVSQSPRYKVAKRGQDVALRCDPISGHVSLFWYQQALGQGPEFLTYFQNEAQLDKSGLPSDRFFAERPEGSVSTLKIQRTQQEDSAVYLCASSFGTGPGPEAFFGQGTRLTVV.